Listed below are T cell receptor beta chains from one sample, sequenced in a study of T-cell reconstitution after alpha-beta-depleted transplantation in children. TCRdb used MiXCR to reprocess the PCR reads, holding one entry per CDR3 protein. The table lists roughly 400,000 distinct CDR3 sequences, over 20% of them singletons. Sequenced material: PBMCs from the stem cell graft donor, taken from the stem cell graft. Receptor source: a human donor who donated a stem cell graft to a child with acute myeloid leukemia. Both conserved end residues are part of each CDR3. Fields, in order: J gene, clone size, D gene, V gene, CDR3 protein, CDR3 DNA. D genes are given only for firm matches. Expanded clones are given a class, and other clones once, few, many or no size at all.

J: TRBJ2-5; size: many; D: TRBD1; V: TRBV20-1; CDR3: CSAHRGETQYF; DNA: TGCAGTGCCCACAGGGGAGAGACCCAGTACTTC
J: TRBJ2-5; size: few; D: NA; V: TRBV7-7; CDR3: CASSLDPGVETQYF; DNA: TGTGCCAGCAGCTTAGATCCAGGGGTGGAGACCCAGTACTTC
J: TRBJ2-7; size: few; D: NA; V: TRBV4-1; CDR3: CASSQITGSYEQYF; DNA: TGCGCCAGCAGCCAGATAACGGGTTCCTACGAGCAGTACTTC
J: TRBJ2-3; size: many; D: TRBD2; V: TRBV20-1; CDR3: CSAFRGRAPDTQYF; DNA: TGCAGTGCTTTCCGCGGGAGGGCCCCAGATACGCAGTATTTT
J: TRBJ2-1; size: NA; D: TRBD2; V: TRBV20-1; CDR3: CSARDDRSSGRTNEQFF; DNA: TGCAGTGCTAGAGATGATCGTAGTAGCGGGCGGACCAATGAGCAGTTCTTC
J: TRBJ2-5; size: few; D: NA; V: TRBV2; CDR3: CASSFEVGAETQYF; DNA: TGTGCCAGCAGTTTCGAGGTTGGGGCAGAGACCCAGTACTTC
J: TRBJ2-7; size: many; D: NA; V: TRBV6-5; CDR3: CASGAGYYEQYF; DNA: TGTGCCAGCGGGGCGGGCTACTACGAGCAGTACTTC
J: TRBJ1-5; size: NA; D: TRBD1; V: TRBV20-1; CDR3: CSASGGQGSLGNQPQHF; DNA: TGCAGTGCTAGTGGGGGACAGGGGTCCTTGGGGAATCAGCCCCAGCATTTT
J: TRBJ2-1; size: many; D: TRBD2; V: TRBV6-1; CDR3: CASSGRDYNNEQFF; DNA: TGTGCCAGCAGTGGACGGGACTACAACAATGAGCAGTTCTTC
J: TRBJ2-1; size: NA; D: NA; V: TRBV5-1; CDR3: CASSLDGSLGSYNEQFF; DNA: TGCGCCAGCAGCTTGGATGGTAGCTTGGGCTCCTACAATGAGCAGTTCTTC
J: TRBJ1-2; size: NA; D: NA; V: TRBV6-4; CDR3: CASMLTGQLYGYTF; DNA: TGTGCCAGCATGCTCACAGGACAGCTTTATGGCTACACCTTC
J: TRBJ2-7; size: NA; D: TRBD2; V: TRBV29-1; CDR3: CSVALAETLYYEQYF; DNA: TGCAGCGTTGCTCTAGCGGAGACTCTTTACTACGAGCAGTACTTC
J: TRBJ1-1; size: NA; D: NA; V: TRBV20-1; CDR3: CSARAVRGRRTEAFF; DNA: TGCAGTGCTAGAGCCGTTCGTGGAAGGAGGACTGAAGCTTTCTTT
J: TRBJ1-2; size: NA; D: NA; V: TRBV20-1; CDR3: CSARVPQFGYYGYTF; DNA: TGCAGTGCTAGAGTCCCCCAGTTTGGGTACTATGGCTACACCTTC
J: TRBJ2-5; size: NA; D: NA; V: TRBV29-1; CDR3: CSVETGTHQEAQYF; DNA: TGCAGCGTTGAAACCGGGACCCACCAAGAGGCCCAGTACTTC
J: TRBJ1-1; size: few; D: NA; V: TRBV7-9; CDR3: CASSSPLLGSLNTEAFF; DNA: TGTGCCAGCAGTTCTCCCCTACTCGGAAGCCTGAACACTGAAGCTTTCTTT
J: TRBJ2-5; size: many; D: NA; V: TRBV27; CDR3: CASSLSGYQTQYF; DNA: TGTGCCAGCAGTTTATCAGGGTACCAGACCCAGTACTTC
J: TRBJ1-5; size: many; D: NA; V: TRBV12-3/TRBV12-4; CDR3: CASSPRAGGGQPQHF; DNA: TGTGCCAGCAGTCCCCGGGCGGGAGGGGGGCAGCCCCAGCATTTT
J: TRBJ2-3; size: NA; D: TRBD2; V: TRBV6-2/TRBV6-3; CDR3: CASSQLAGDPGDTQYF; DNA: TGTGCCAGCAGTCAACTAGCGGGAGATCCGGGAGATACGCAGTATTTT
J: TRBJ2-2; size: NA; D: NA; V: TRBV5-4; CDR3: CAIQDNTGELFF; DNA: TGTGCCATACAGGATAACACCGGGGAGCTGTTTTTT
J: TRBJ2-7; size: NA; D: NA; V: TRBV21-1; CDR3: CASSKDPTGYEQYF; DNA: TGTGCCAGCAGCAAAGATCCCACCGGGTACGAGCAGTACTTC
J: TRBJ2-7; size: many; D: TRBD2; V: TRBV29-1; CDR3: CSVGLAGYEQYF; DNA: TGCAGCGTCGGACTAGCGGGCTACGAGCAGTACTTC
J: TRBJ1-1; size: NA; D: NA; V: TRBV4-1; CDR3: CASSQPGSTEAFF; DNA: TGCGCCAGCAGCCAACCGGGGAGCACTGAAGCTTTCTTT
J: TRBJ2-1; size: NA; D: NA; V: TRBV5-1; CDR3: CASSFSSDEQFF; DNA: TGCGCCAGCAGCTTTTCTAGTGATGAGCAGTTCTTC
J: TRBJ1-1; size: few; D: NA; V: TRBV28; CDR3: CASSLTPAEAFF; DNA: TGTGCCAGCAGTTTAACCCCAGCTGAAGCTTTCTTT
J: TRBJ2-1; size: many; D: TRBD2; V: TRBV10-3; CDR3: CAISESASGRNEQFF; DNA: TGTGCCATCAGTGAGTCGGCTAGCGGGAGGAATGAGCAGTTCTTC
J: TRBJ2-3; size: many; D: NA; V: TRBV29-1; CDR3: CSVGREYQYF; DNA: TGCAGCGTTGGACGGGAGTACCAGTATTTT
J: TRBJ1-5; size: many; D: TRBD1; V: TRBV20-1; CDR3: CSASPGQGVNQPQHF; DNA: TGCAGTGCTAGCCCCGGACAGGGGGTGAATCAGCCCCAGCATTTT
J: TRBJ2-7; size: NA; D: TRBD1; V: TRBV7-2; CDR3: CASSYRTGDYEQYF; DNA: TGTGCCAGCAGCTACCGGACAGGCGACTACGAGCAGTACTTC
J: TRBJ2-5; size: NA; D: NA; V: TRBV7-3; CDR3: CASSLAGRTSETQYF; DNA: TGTGCCAGCAGCTTAGCAGGACGGACGTCGGAGACCCAGTACTTC
J: TRBJ2-1; size: NA; D: TRBD2; V: TRBV27; CDR3: CASSLVVLAGGREQFF; DNA: TGTGCCAGCAGTTTAGTAGTACTAGCGGGAGGTAGGGAGCAGTTCTTC
J: TRBJ2-1; size: many; D: NA; V: TRBV20-1; CDR3: CSARDPPRYNNEQFF; DNA: TGCAGTGCTAGAGATCCGCCGCGGTATAACAATGAGCAGTTCTTC
J: TRBJ2-1; size: NA; D: TRBD2; V: TRBV20-1; CDR3: CSARGSGRYYNEQFF; DNA: TGCAGTGCTAGGGGAAGCGGGAGGTACTACAATGAGCAGTTCTTC
J: TRBJ2-5; size: few; D: NA; V: TRBV29-1; CDR3: CSVGGTSIKSPKKGTILETQYF; DNA: TGCAGCGTTGGTGGGACCAGTATTAAATCACCAAAAAAAGGGACAATATTGGAGACCCAGTACTTC
J: TRBJ2-6; size: NA; D: TRBD1; V: TRBV6-5; CDR3: CASSLYTGTGTGANVLTF; DNA: TGTGCCAGCAGTTTATACACCGGGACAGGGACTGGGGCCAACGTCCTGACTTTC
J: TRBJ1-2; size: many; D: TRBD1; V: TRBV29-1; CDR3: CSAKTGVDGYTF; DNA: TGCAGCGCAAAGACAGGGGTAGATGGCTACACCTTC
J: TRBJ2-7; size: few; D: TRBD1; V: TRBV12-3/TRBV12-4; CDR3: CASSLGTGPTEQYF; DNA: TGTGCCAGCAGTTTAGGGACAGGCCCCACCGAGCAGTACTTC
J: TRBJ2-1; size: NA; D: TRBD1; V: TRBV27; CDR3: CASSPGTESNEQFF; DNA: TGTGCCAGCAGCCCCGGGACAGAGAGTAATGAGCAGTTCTTC
J: TRBJ2-3; size: NA; D: TRBD2; V: TRBV4-3; CDR3: CASSQGEGLRTDTQYF; DNA: TGCGCCAGCAGCCAAGGGGAGGGACTTCGCACAGATACGCAGTATTTT
J: TRBJ2-7; size: few; D: NA; V: TRBV5-1; CDR3: CASSLNREVGEQYF; DNA: TGCGCCAGCAGCTTGAACAGGGAAGTTGGCGAGCAGTACTTC
J: TRBJ2-3; size: NA; D: TRBD2; V: TRBV11-2; CDR3: CASSLVLWGGADTQYF; DNA: TGTGCCAGCAGCTTAGTTTTGTGGGGGGGGGCAGATACGCAGTATTTT
J: TRBJ2-3; size: NA; D: NA; V: TRBV28; CDR3: CASSFGLVGDTQYF; DNA: TGTGCCAGCAGTTTCGGGCTTGTAGGGGATACGCAGTATTTT
J: TRBJ2-7; size: few; D: TRBD2; V: TRBV20-1; CDR3: CSAYSGSSYEQYF; DNA: TGCAGTGCTTACAGCGGGAGCTCCTACGAGCAGTACTTC
J: TRBJ2-2; size: many; D: NA; V: TRBV7-9; CDR3: CASSPDLTGELFF; DNA: TGTGCCAGCAGTCCCGACCTCACCGGGGAGCTGTTTTTT
J: TRBJ1-2; size: NA; D: TRBD1; V: TRBV15; CDR3: CATSRTGTGDRYGYTF; DNA: TGTGCCACCAGCAGAACCGGGACAGGGGACCGCTATGGCTACACCTTC